Below, 27 T cell receptor beta chains from the same sample are listed, as sequenced in a study of shared clonotypes between healthy human individuals. TCRdb keeps only in-frame clones here, not all; method: immunoSEQ multiplex PCR. In the table there are 450,000 to 600,000 clones, 79% of which are singletons. What was sequenced was PBMCs. These receptors originate from a woman in her 40s in good health. Some clones in this sample may be carry-over from other donors' samples.

The chain has TRBV4-2 and TRBJ1-2, with D possibly TRBD1 on 5 matching bases. V was pared by 5 bases and J by 5 bases, with 15 bases between. The CDR3 length is 14 residues. Germline CDR1 reads LGHNA; CDR2 reads YNFKEQ. The CDR3 loop reads CASSFLQEEYGYTF. CDR3 bases: TGTGCCAGCAGCTTTTTACAGGAGGAATATGGCTACACCTTC.

This clone has at least ten counts. The V and J genes are TRBV2 and TRBJ2-2; D possibly corresponds to TRBD1 (5 bases). The ends were cut back, 2 bases at V and 4 bases at J, with 14 bases in the middle. CDR3 length equals 16 residues. CDR1 is SNHLY, CDR2 FYNNEI, per germline. The CDR3 spells CASSELGQGRTGELFF. The CDR3 bases are TGTGCCAGCAGTGAATTGGGGCAGGGTCGCACCGGGGAGCTGTTTTTT.

V is TRBV9 and J is TRBJ1-4; 8 bases line up with TRBD1. V gave up 4 bases and J gave up 6 bases; unmatched junction bases: 8. The CDR3 consists of 15 residues. CDR1 SGDLS and CDR2 YYNGEE come from the germline V gene. CDR3 nucleotide sequence: TGTGCCAGCAGCACCCGGACAGGGACGGATGAAAAACTGTTTTTT. Amino acid sequence: CASSTRTGTDEKLFF.

In its sample, this clone was seen once. V is TRBV5-1 and J is TRBJ2-5; D ambiguous. The V gene's germline CDR1 is SGHRS and CDR2 YFSETQ. V was shortened by 3 bases and J by 5 bases, with 11 bases between the two germline ends. CDR3 length: 13 residues. CDR3 region: CASSSDPTETQYF. As DNA, the CDR3 is TGCGCCAGCAGCTCCGACCCTACGGAGACCCAGTACTTC.

The chain recombines TRBV28 with TRBJ1-1; D is ambiguous. The germline V and J ends were trimmed by 6 bases and 0 bases, with 8 bases remaining between them. This CDR3 region has 13 residues. CDR1 is MDHEN and CDR2 is SYDVKM in the germline V gene. CDR3 coding DNA: TGTGCCAGCAGGAAAGACATGAACACTGAAGCTTTCTTT. As protein: CASRKDMNTEAFF.

This chain connects TRBV7-8 to TRBJ1-5; 8 bases agree with TRBD1. V shed 5 bases, J shed 2 bases, and the junction held 5 bases outside the gene matches. Germline CDR1 is SGHVS and CDR2 is FQNEAQ. The CDR3 spans 15 residues. This CDR3 is CASSTGGVGNQPQHF. The CDR3 nucleotides read TGTGCCAGCAGCACAGGGGGGGTTGGCAATCAGCCCCAGCATTTT.

The chain couples TRBV27 to TRBJ1-2; D is unresolved. The CDR3 has 16 residues. V lost 0 bases, J lost 4 bases, and 15 bases lay in between. Germline CDR1 is MNHEY and CDR2 is SMNVEV (reference sequence). This CDR3 is CASSLSGQDHGYGYTF. CDR3 nucleotides: TGTGCCAGCAGTTTATCCGGCCAGGATCATGGCTATGGCTACACCTTC.

The rearrangement links TRBV5-4 to TRBJ2-2; D possibly corresponds to TRBD2 (7 bases). The CDR3 extends over 16 amino acids. Germline V gene sequence: CDR1 SGHNT, CDR2 YYREEE (reference sequence). V gave up 3 bases and J gave up 3 bases, with 15 bases separating them. CDR3 in DNA: TGTGCCAGCAGCTCCCGGGGGGCTGGCCACACCGGGGAGCTGTTTTTT. This translates into CASSSRGAGHTGELFF.

The chain uses TRBV4-1 and TRBJ2-1, with TRBD2 as a possible D gene (5 bases). The CDR3 is made up of 16 amino acids. V shed 3 bases and J shed 0 bases, with 12 bases lying between them. CDR1 and CDR2 from the germline V gene are MGHRA and YSYEKL. CDR3 region: CASSQLPLGSYNEQFF. DNA of the CDR3: TGCGCCAGCAGCCAGCTCCCACTAGGCTCCTACAATGAGCAGTTCTTC.

V usage is TRBV7-3 and J usage is TRBJ2-1, with D possibly TRBD2 on 6 matching bases. The germline V and J ends were trimmed by 3 bases and 5 bases, with 11 bases remaining between them. The V gene's germline CDR1 is SGHTA and CDR2 FQGTGA. This CDR3 comprises 14 residues. The CDR3 reads CASSFDGTHNEQFF. CDR3 sequence (DNA): TGTGCCAGCAGCTTCGACGGGACTCACAATGAGCAGTTCTTC. Using reference TRBV7-3 and TRBJ2-1 for the parts outside the CDR3, the full variable domain is GAGVSQTPSNKVTEKGKYVELRCDPISGHTALYWYRQSLGQGPEFLIYFQGTGAADDSGLPNDRFFAVRPEGSVSTLKIQRTERGDSAVYLCASSFDGTHNEQFFGPGTRLTVL.

This clone was detected only a few times. The chain couples TRBV7-3 to TRBJ2-7; TRBD1 is a possible D gene (6 bases). This CDR3 is built from 13 residues. The V end was cut by 5 bases, the J end by 3 bases, with 11 bases between. CDR1 and CDR2 from the germline V gene are SGHTA and FQGTGA. The DNA of the CDR3 is TGTGCCAGCAGCCTCGACAGGAACTACGAGCAGTACTTC. Encoded protein: CASSLDRNYEQYF. Full variable domain (rest looked up from reference TRBV7-3 and TRBJ2-7): GAGVSQTPSNKVTEKGKYVELRCDPISGHTALYWYRQSLGQGPEFLIYFQGTGAADDSGLPNDRFFAVRPEGSVSTLKIQRTERGDSAVYLCASSLDRNYEQYFGPGTRLTVT.

The chain is built from TRBV5-5 and TRBJ1-3, with D possibly matching TRBD1 (5 bases). Germline CDR1 is SGHKS and CDR2 is YYEKEE (reference sequence). The V end lost 4 bases, the J end lost 3 bases, and 8 bases lay between the germline ends. The CDR3 consists of 13 residues. This CDR3 is CASSPGLGNTIYF. CDR3 in DNA: TGTGCCAGCAGCCCGGGACTTGGAAACACCATATATTTT.

The rearrangement uses TRBV28 and TRBJ1-5, with unresolved D. Trimming took off 3 bases at V and 2 bases at J, with 14 bases between the two ends. Germline lookup yields CDR1 MDHEN and CDR2 SYDVKM. This CDR3 contains 16 residues. This CDR3 is CASSLSGNMGNQPQHF. The DNA of the CDR3 is TGTGCCAGCAGTTTGTCGGGGAACATGGGCAATCAGCCCCAGCATTTT.

This clone was detected only once. With a far larger clone one base away, a read error is the likely cause. The chain employs TRBV5-6 and TRBJ2-3; no clear D. Germline V CDR1 and CDR2: SGHDT, YYEEEE. CDR3 length: 16 residues. In nucleotides, the CDR3 is TGTGCCAACAGCCTCTACATAACCTGGGGCACAGATACGCAGTATTTT. It translates to CANSLYITWGTDTQYF.

Note on this clone: An end of the junction does not agree with germline; a read error may underlie this. The J gene is TRBJ2-1, the V gene TRBV11-2; TRBD2 aligns across 9 bases. CDR3 length equals 15 residues. Germline CDR1 SGHAT, CDR2 FQNNGV. DNA of the CDR3: TGTGCCAGCACCTTAGCGGGAGAGGCCTACAATGAGCAGTTCTTC. Translation gives CASTLAGEAYNEQFF.

The chain carries TRBV11-2 and TRBJ2-5; 7 bases are a match to TRBD2. In germline, CDR1 is SGHAT, CDR2 FQNNGV. The CDR3 extends over 13 amino acids. V lost 1 base, J lost 7 bases, and 3 bases stayed unmatched. This CDR3 reads CASSLGLAGTQYF. The CDR3 DNA sequence: TGTGCCAGCAGCTTAGGACTAGCTGGGACCCAGTACTTC.

This clone was seen a few times. The V gene is TRBV4-1, the J gene TRBJ2-5, with D unclear. The CDR3 is 15 residues long. The germline V and J ends were trimmed by 4 bases and 1 base, with 13 bases remaining between them. Germline CDR1 MGHRA, CDR2 YSYEKL. The CDR3 DNA is TGCGCCAGCAGCCCCCCCGGGTCGCTCCAAGAGACCCAGTACTTC. This sequence encodes CASSPPGSLQETQYF.

CDR3 bases: TGTGCCAGCAGTCCATACCCCCCAGGGCCGAAGGGCTACACCTTC. It specifies CASSPYPPGPKGYTF. The chain is built from TRBV27 and TRBJ1-2, with D perhaps matching TRBD1 (5 bases). Germline CDR1 MNHEY, CDR2 SMNVEV (reference sequence). V lost 5 bases, J lost 8 bases, and 21 bases lay in between. The CDR3 covers 15 residues.

The gene calls are TRBV6-1 and TRBJ2-4, with D perhaps TRBD1 (5 bases). Between the trimmed V and J ends, which lost 2 bases and 0 bases, there was a span of 11 bases. Germline values: CDR1 MNHNS, CDR2 SASEGT. The CDR3 has 16 amino acids. The CDR3 nucleotides read TGTGCCAGCAGTGAAAACAGGCAACTAGCCAAAAACATTCAGTACTTC. Translated, it gives CASSENRQLAKNIQYF.

The chain recombines TRBV18 with TRBJ2-3; D is possibly TRBD1 (6 bases). CDR3 length equals 15 residues. The germline V gene encodes CDR1 KGHSH and CDR2 LQKENI. V was shortened by 3 bases and J by 1 base, with 11 bases between the two germline ends. CDR3: CASSPAGARTDTQYF. CDR3 nucleotide sequence: TGTGCCAGCTCACCGGCAGGGGCCCGCACAGATACGCAGTATTTT. Full variable domain (remainder filled in from reference TRBV18 and TRBJ2-3): NAGVMQNPRHLVRRRGQEARLRCSPMKGHSHVYWYRQLPEEGLKFMVYLQKENIIDESGMPKERFSAEFPKEGPSILRIQQVVRGDSAAYFCASSPAGARTDTQYFGPGTRLTVL.

The genes are TRBV7-3 and TRBJ2-4; D possibly matches TRBD1 or TRBD2 (7 bases each). Germline CDR1 reads SGHTA; CDR2 reads FQGTGA. V was trimmed by 5 bases and J by 10 bases, leaving 15 bases between them. The CDR3 is 13 residues long. The CDR3 nucleotides are TGTGCCAGCAGCCCGATGCAGGGGGGGATTCAGTACTTC. Translation: CASSPMQGGIQYF.

J is TRBJ1-2 and V is TRBV5-5; D is ambiguous. Germline V gives CDR1 SGHKS, CDR2 YYEKEE (reference sequence). Trimming pared 0 bases from V and 9 bases from J, leaving 18 bases between. The CDR3 runs 15 residues. In nucleotides, the CDR3 is TGTGCCAGCAGCTTGGTAGCCCAGGACCTCCTTAGCTACACCTTC. It codes for CASSLVAQDLLSYTF.

As to this clone: Its ends do not fully match the called genes, so a read error is possible. Other DNA sequences from this sample encode an identical CDR3 as well. The chain is built from TRBV2 and TRBJ2-7; D perhaps matches TRBD1 (6 bases). Looked up from germline, CDR1 is SNHLY and CDR2 is FYNNEI. This CDR3 comprises 13 residues. CDR3 coding DNA: TGTGCTAGCAGCACAGGGCGCTCCTACGAGCAGTACTTC. This codes for CASSTGRSYEQYF.

This sequence joins TRBV7-6 and TRBJ2-3, with D perhaps matching TRBD2 (5 bases). V lost 6 bases and J lost 6, with 25 bases in between. The CDR3 loop spans 17 amino acids. In germline, CDR1 is SGHVS, CDR2 FNYEAQ. CDR3 DNA sequence: TGTGCCAGCAGTGTGGCAGGCGCGCGGACGGGGTTGGATACGCAGTATTTT. This sequence encodes CASSVAGARTGLDTQYF. The entire variable domain, with the rest obtained from reference TRBV7-6 and TRBJ2-3, is as follows: GAGVSQSPRYKVTKRGQDVALRCDPISGHVSLYWYRQALGQGPEFLTYFNYEAQQDKSGLPNDRFSAERPEGSISTLTIQRTEQRDSAMYRCASSVAGARTGLDTQYFGPGTRLTVL.

V is TRBV2 and J is TRBJ2-6; D is possibly TRBD2 (5 bases). The germline CDR1 and CDR2 sequences are SNHLY and FYNNEI. CDR3 length: 17 amino acids. Trimming stripped 3 bases from V and 0 bases from J, with 12 bases between. The CDR3 DNA reads TGTGCCAGCAGTGATGGAGGCAGCAACTCTGGGGCCAACGTCCTGACTTTC. It codes for CASSDGGSNSGANVLTF.

The chain recombines TRBV28 with TRBJ1-2; TRBD1 is a possible D gene (6 bases). The germline V gene encodes CDR1 MDHEN and CDR2 SYDVKM. This CDR3 is built from 12 residues. Trimming took off 7 bases at V and 8 bases at J, with 14 bases between the two ends. The CDR3: CASIGTGQGYTF. Written as DNA, the CDR3 is TGTGCCAGCATCGGGACGGGACAAGGCTACACCTTC.

A single count supports this clone. J is TRBJ2-7 and V is TRBV15, with 7 positions matching TRBD2. The CDR3 extends over 11 amino acids. Losses at the gene ends were 5 bases for V and 7 bases for J; bases not matched to a gene: 2. CDR1 and CDR2 from the germline V gene are LNHNV and YYDKDF (reference sequence). DNA for the CDR3: TGTGCCACCAGCGGGGGAGGGGAGCAGTACTTC. It translates to CATSGGGEQYF.